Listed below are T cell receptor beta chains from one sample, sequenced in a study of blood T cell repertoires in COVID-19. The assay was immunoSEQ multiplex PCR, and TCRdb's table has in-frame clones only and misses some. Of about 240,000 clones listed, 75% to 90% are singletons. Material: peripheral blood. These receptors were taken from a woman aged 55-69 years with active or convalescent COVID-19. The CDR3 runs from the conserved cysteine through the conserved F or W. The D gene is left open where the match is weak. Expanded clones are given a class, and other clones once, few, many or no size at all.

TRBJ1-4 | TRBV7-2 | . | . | CASSPQQGFEKLFF | TGTGCCAGCAGCCCCCAACAGGGATTTGAAAAACTGTTTTTT
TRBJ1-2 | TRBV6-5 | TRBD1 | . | CASSPDRGKNYGYTF | TGTGCCAGCAGTCCAGACAGGGGCAAGAACTATGGCTACACCTTC
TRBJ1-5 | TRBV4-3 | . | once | CASSQDVGGAQPQHF | TGCGCCAGCAGCCAAGATGTTGGGGGGGCACAGCCCCAGCATTTT
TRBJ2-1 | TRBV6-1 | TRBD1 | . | CASSTQGANEQFF | TGTGCCAGCAGTACCCAGGGGGCAAATGAGCAGTTCTTC
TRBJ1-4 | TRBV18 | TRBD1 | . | CASSPTTGNEKLFF | TGTGCCAGCTCACCGACGACAGGGAACGAAAAACTGTTTTTT
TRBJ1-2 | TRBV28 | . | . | CASSFLNYGYTF | TGTGCCAGCAGTTTCCTTAACTATGGCTACACCTTC
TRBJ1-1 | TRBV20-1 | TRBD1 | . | CSARRQGTAFF | TGCAGTGCTAGAAGACAGGGTACAGCTTTCTTT
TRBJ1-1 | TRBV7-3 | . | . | CASSFSRDTEAFF | TGTGCCAGCAGCTTCTCCAGGGACACTGAAGCTTTCTTT
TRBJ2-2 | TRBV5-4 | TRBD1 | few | CASSLEGGQRELFF | TGTGCCAGCAGCTTGGAAGGGGGCCAAAGGGAGCTGTTTTTT
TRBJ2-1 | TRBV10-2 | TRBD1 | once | CASREDRGRDNEQFF | TGCGCCAGCAGGGAGGACAGGGGGCGCGACAATGAGCAGTTCTTC
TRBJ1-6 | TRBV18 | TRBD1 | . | CASSVTGAGSPLHF | TGTGCCAGCTCCGTCACAGGGGCGGGTTCACCCCTCCACTTT
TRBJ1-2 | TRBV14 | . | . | CASSQTEYGYTF | TGTGCCAGCAGCCAGACAGAGTATGGCTACACCTTC
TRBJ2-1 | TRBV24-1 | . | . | CATGGGGPNEQFF | TGTGCCACCGGCGGGGGCGGTCCCAATGAGCAGTTCTTC
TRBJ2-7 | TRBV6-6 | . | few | CASSSRGSYEQYF | TGTGCCAGCAGTTCGCGGGGCTCCTACGAGCAGTACTTC
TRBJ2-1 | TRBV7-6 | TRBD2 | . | CASSRGVNNEQFF | TGTGCCAGCAGCCGGGGGGTCAACAATGAGCAGTTCTTC
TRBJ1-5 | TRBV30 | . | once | CAWSFRGDQPQHF | TGTGCCTGGAGTTTCAGGGGAGACCAGCCCCAGCATTTT
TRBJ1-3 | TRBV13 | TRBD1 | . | CASSGQGFSGNTIYF | TGTGCCAGCAGCGGACAGGGCTTCTCTGGAAACACCATATATTTT
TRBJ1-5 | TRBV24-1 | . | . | CATSDRGGQPQHF | TGTGCCACCAGTGACAGGGGTGGTCAGCCCCAGCATTTT
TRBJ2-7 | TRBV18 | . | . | CASSPPGGLYEQYF | TGTGCCAGCTCACCACCGGGAGGCCTCTACGAGCAGTACTTC
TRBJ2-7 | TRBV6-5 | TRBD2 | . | CAIRSGGASYEQYF | TGTGCCATCCGTAGCGGGGGGGCCTCCTACGAGCAGTACTTC
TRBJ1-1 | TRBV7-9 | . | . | CASSLSPGVGTEAFF | TGTGCCAGCAGCTTAAGTCCAGGGGTGGGCACTGAAGCTTTCTTT
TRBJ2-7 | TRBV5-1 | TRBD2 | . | CASSLGLAGTYEQYF | TGCGCCAGCAGCTTGGGACTAGCGGGGACCTACGAGCAGTACTTC
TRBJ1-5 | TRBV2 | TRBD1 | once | CASSELGTAGQPQHF | TGTGCCAGCAGTGAACTAGGGACAGCAGGACAGCCCCAGCATTTT
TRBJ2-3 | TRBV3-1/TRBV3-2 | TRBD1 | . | CASSPSGTGSWDTQYF | TGTGCCAGCAGCCCATCCGGGACAGGGTCTTGGGATACGCAGTATTTT
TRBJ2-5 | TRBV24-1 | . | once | CATSRRNHQETQYF | TGTGCCACCAGCCGGAGGAACCACCAAGAGACCCAGTACTTC
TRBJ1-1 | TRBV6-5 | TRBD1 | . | CASGFLDRARAEAFF | TGTGCCAGCGGATTTCTGGACAGGGCGAGGGCTGAAGCTTTCTTT
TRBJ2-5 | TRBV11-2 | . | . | CASTRGRPPQETQYF | TGTGCCAGCACTAGGGGCAGGCCGCCACAAGAGACCCAGTACTTC
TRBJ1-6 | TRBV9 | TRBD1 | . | CASSVGTGAYNSPLHF | TGTGCCAGCAGCGTAGGGACAGGGGCTTATAATTCACCCCTCCACTTT
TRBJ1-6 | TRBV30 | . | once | CAWADTNSPLHF | TGTGCCTGGGCGGACACCAATTCACCCCTCCACTTT
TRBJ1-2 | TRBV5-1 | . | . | CASSNNPDRSNYGYTF | TGCGCCAGCAGCAACAATCCCGACAGGTCGAACTATGGCTACACCTTC
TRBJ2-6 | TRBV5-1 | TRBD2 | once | CASSLGLRGGTPSFLTF | TGCGCCAGCAGCTTGGGATTGCGGGGGGGTACCCCCTCCTTCCTGACTTTC
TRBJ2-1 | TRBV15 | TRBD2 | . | CATSRPGLGGINEQFF | TGTGCCACCAGCAGACCGGGACTAGGGGGGATCAATGAGCAGTTCTTC
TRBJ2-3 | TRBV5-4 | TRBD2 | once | CASSRRAGDTDTQYF | TGTGCCAGCAGCCGGAGAGCGGGGGACACAGATACGCAGTATTTT
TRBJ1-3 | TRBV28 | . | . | CASTNGGEVDTIYF | TGTGCCAGCACCAATGGTGGGGAGGTAGACACCATATATTTT
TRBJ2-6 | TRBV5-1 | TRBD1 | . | CASRPSGGQMGSGANVLTF | TGCGCCAGCCGACCTAGTGGGGGACAGATGGGCTCTGGGGCCAACGTCCTGACTTTC
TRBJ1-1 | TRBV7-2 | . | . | CASSLLSVNTEAFF | TGTGCCAGCAGCTTATTGTCTGTGAACACTGAAGCTTTCTTT
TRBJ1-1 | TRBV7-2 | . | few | CASSARHRNTEAFF | TGTGCCAGCAGCGCGCGCCACCGAAACACTGAAGCTTTCTTT
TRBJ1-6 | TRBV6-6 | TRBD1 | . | CASSYEGASPLHF | TGTGCCAGCAGTTATGAGGGGGCTTCACCCCTCCACTTT
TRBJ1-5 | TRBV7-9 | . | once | CASSFQGPNQPQHF | TGTGCCAGCAGCTTCCAGGGGCCGAATCAGCCCCAGCATTTT
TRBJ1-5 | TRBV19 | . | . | CASRLPDRYGNQPQHF | TGTGCCAGTAGACTCCCCGACAGGTACGGCAATCAGCCCCAGCATTTT
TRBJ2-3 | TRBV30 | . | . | CAWSGTSTDTQYF | TGTGCCTGGAGTGGGACAAGCACAGATACGCAGTATTTT